The clone carrying this T cell receptor beta chain appeared a single time. TCRdb keeps only in-frame clones here, not all; method: immunoSEQ multiplex PCR. The sample shows tens of thousands of clones, about 85% of them seen only once. Trimming took 7 bases from V and 5 from J; bases not matched to a gene: 4. The germline gives CDR1 SQVTM, CDR2 ANQGSEA. This CDR3 contains 13 residues. The source of the sample is a study of blood T cell repertoires in COVID-19. The specimen sequenced was peripheral blood. The chain recombines TRBV29-1 with TRBJ1-6, with 8 bases aligning to TRBD1. This receptor was identified in a man aged 80 or over with acute or convalescent COVID-19. The CDR3 region has the DNA TGCAGCGCATCGACAGGGGATAATTCACCCCTCCACTTT. Encoded protein: CSASTGDNSPLHF. Based on the CDR3 plus reference TRBV29-1 and TRBJ1-6, the full variable domain is SAVISQKPSRDICQRGTSLTIQCQVDSQVTMMFWYRQQPGQSLTLIATANQGSEATYESGFVIDKFPISRPNLTFSTLTVSNMSPEDSSIYLCSASTGDNSPLHFGNGTRLTVT.